This T cell receptor (beta chain) was found in a study of cytomegalovirus exposure and HLA in healthy donors. General study results and limits: Other equally common chains were less clonally expanded than HLA-associated TCR beta chains, a later analysis showed.

About this clone: Its antigen remains unidentified.

The CDR3 loop spans 13 amino acids. The germline V gene has CDR1 SGHDN and CDR2 FVKESK. The J segment lost 7 bases and the V segment lost 2 bases, leaving 2 bases of the junction unmatched. PCR involved 60 Vbeta and 13 Jbeta primers. Sequencing was performed with immunoSEQ multiplex PCR; in TCRdb, only in-frame clones are kept and a portion is missing. The sample has approximately 200,000 clones, roughly 80% seen once. Material for sequencing was PBMCs. The TCR was taken from a woman aged 45-65 years in good health and CMV-seropositive. V gene TRBV14 combines with J gene TRBJ1-1; the match to TRBD1 covers 9 bases. The CDR3 loop is CASSQTGGREAFF. In nucleotides, the CDR3 is TGTGCCAGCAGCCAAACAGGGGGCCGTGAAGCTTTCTTT.